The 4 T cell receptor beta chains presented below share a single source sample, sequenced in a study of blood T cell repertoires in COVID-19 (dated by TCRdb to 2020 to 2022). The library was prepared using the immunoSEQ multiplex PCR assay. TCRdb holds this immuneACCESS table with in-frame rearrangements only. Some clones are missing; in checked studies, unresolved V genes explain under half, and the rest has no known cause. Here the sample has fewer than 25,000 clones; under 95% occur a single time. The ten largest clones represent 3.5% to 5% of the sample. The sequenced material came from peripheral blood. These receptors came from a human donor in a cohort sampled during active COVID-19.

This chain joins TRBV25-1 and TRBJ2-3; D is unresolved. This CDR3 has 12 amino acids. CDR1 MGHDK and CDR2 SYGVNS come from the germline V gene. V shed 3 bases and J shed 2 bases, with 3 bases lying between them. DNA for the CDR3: TGTGCCAGCAGTGACTACACAGATACGCAGTATTTT. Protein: CASSDYTDTQYF.

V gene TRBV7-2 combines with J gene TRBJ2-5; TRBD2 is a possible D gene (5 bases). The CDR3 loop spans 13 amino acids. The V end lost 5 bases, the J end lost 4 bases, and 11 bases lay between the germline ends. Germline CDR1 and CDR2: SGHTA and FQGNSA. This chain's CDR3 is CASSRGRAETQYF. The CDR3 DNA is TGTGCCAGCAGCCGCGGGCGCGCAGAGACCCAGTACTTC.

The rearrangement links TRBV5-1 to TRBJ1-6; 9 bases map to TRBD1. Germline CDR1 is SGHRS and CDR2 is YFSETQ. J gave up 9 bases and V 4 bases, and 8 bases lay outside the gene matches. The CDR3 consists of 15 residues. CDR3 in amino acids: CASSPDRGGFSPLHF. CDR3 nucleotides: TGCGCCAGCAGCCCGGACAGGGGAGGATTTTCACCCCTCCACTTT. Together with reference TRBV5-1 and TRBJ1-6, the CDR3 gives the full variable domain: KAGVTQTPRYLIKTRGQQVTLSCSPISGHRSVSWYQQTPGQGLQFLFEYFSETQRNKGNFPGRFSGRQFSNSRSEMNVSTLELGDSALYLCASSPDRGGFSPLHFGNGTRLTVT.

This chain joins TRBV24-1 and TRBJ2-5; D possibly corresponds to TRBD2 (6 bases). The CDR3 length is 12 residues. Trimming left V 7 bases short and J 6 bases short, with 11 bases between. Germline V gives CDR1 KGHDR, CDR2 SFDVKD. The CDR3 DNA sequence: TGTGCCACCAGCGATGGGGGGAAGACCCAGTACTTC. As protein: CATSDGGKTQYF.